A selection of T cell receptor beta chains follows, all from one sample in a study of PD-L1 blockade in urothelial cancer. The table came from immunoSEQ multiplex PCR; TCRdb's copy has only in-frame clones and leaves some out. Among 95,000 to 130,000 clones, around 88% were seen once, and the ten largest hold under 2%. Sample: PBMCs, taken around atezolizumab (anti-PD-L1) treatment. These receptors were collected from a man in his 60s with urothelial cancer. Each CDR3 is given with its conserved first and last residue. Each record gives: V gene, clone size, D gene, J gene, CDR3 DNA, CDR3 protein. The D gene is left open where the match is weak. The size entry is marked missing in some rows and otherwise reads once, few, many or a size class.

v_gene: TRBV11-2
abundance: -
d_gene: TRBD1
j_gene: TRBJ2-1
CDR3nt: TGTGCCAGCAGCTTACAGGGACAGGGCGGAAATGAGCAGTTCTTC
CDR3aa: CASSLQGQGGNEQFF

v_gene: TRBV18
abundance: -
d_gene: TRBD1
j_gene: TRBJ1-2
CDR3nt: TGTGCCAGCTCCCGGGACAGGGCGGACTATGGCTACACCTTC
CDR3aa: CASSRDRADYGYTF

v_gene: TRBV4-1
abundance: -
d_gene: -
j_gene: TRBJ1-2
CDR3nt: TGCGCCAGCAGCCAAGCTCGTCCGGGGGAGAACTATGGCTACACCTTC
CDR3aa: CASSQARPGENYGYTF

v_gene: TRBV4-2
abundance: -
d_gene: TRBD2
j_gene: TRBJ2-3
CDR3nt: TGTGCCAGCAGCCAACAAACGGGGGGGCTTGGAGATACGCAGTATTTT
CDR3aa: CASSQQTGGLGDTQYF

v_gene: TRBV28
abundance: -
d_gene: -
j_gene: TRBJ1-3
CDR3nt: TGTGCCAGTTCACAGGGCTCTGGAAACACCATATATTTT
CDR3aa: CASSQGSGNTIYF

v_gene: TRBV7-2
abundance: few
d_gene: TRBD1
j_gene: TRBJ2-7
CDR3nt: TGTGCCAGCAGCACGACAGGGACCTCCTACGAGCAGTACTTC
CDR3aa: CASSTTGTSYEQYF

v_gene: TRBV19
abundance: -
d_gene: TRBD1
j_gene: TRBJ2-1
CDR3nt: TGTGCCAGTAGTATAGGGACAGGGCCTTCCTACAATGAGCAGTTCTTC
CDR3aa: CASSIGTGPSYNEQFF

v_gene: TRBV28
abundance: -
d_gene: -
j_gene: TRBJ1-1
CDR3nt: TGTGCCAGCAGTTCGACAAGGACTGAAGCTTTCTTT
CDR3aa: CASSSTRTEAFF

v_gene: TRBV4-1
abundance: few
d_gene: -
j_gene: TRBJ1-3
CDR3nt: TGCGCCAGCAGCCAAGAAGCGGTAGGTTGGACCTCCTCTGGAAACACCATATATTTT
CDR3aa: CASSQEAVGWTSSGNTIYF

v_gene: TRBV5-1
abundance: -
d_gene: -
j_gene: TRBJ2-3
CDR3nt: TGCGCCAGCAGACTCCCAGGCGGGGCCGGGACAGATACGCAGTATTTT
CDR3aa: CASRLPGGAGTDTQYF

v_gene: TRBV7-8
abundance: -
d_gene: -
j_gene: TRBJ1-1
CDR3nt: TGTGCCAGCAGCTGGCTTGAAGATGAAGCTTTCTTT
CDR3aa: CASSWLEDEAFF

v_gene: TRBV12-5
abundance: -
d_gene: -
j_gene: TRBJ1-1
CDR3nt: TGTGCTAGTGGGTCAGGGTACCTTAACACTGAAGCTTTCTTT
CDR3aa: CASGSGYLNTEAFF

v_gene: TRBV19
abundance: -
d_gene: -
j_gene: TRBJ1-5
CDR3nt: TGTGCCAGTAGTAAACAAGATAATCAGCCCCAGCATTTT
CDR3aa: CASSKQDNQPQHF

v_gene: TRBV5-1
abundance: once
d_gene: TRBD2
j_gene: TRBJ2-3
CDR3nt: TGCGCCAGCAGCCTGCATACGGGAGGGGGTACAGATACGCAGTATTTT
CDR3aa: CASSLHTGGGTDTQYF

v_gene: TRBV28
abundance: -
d_gene: -
j_gene: TRBJ1-4
CDR3nt: TGTGCCAGCAGCCCCCCAGGGTTGGATGAAAAACTGTTTTTT
CDR3aa: CASSPPGLDEKLFF

v_gene: TRBV7-3
abundance: once
d_gene: TRBD1
j_gene: TRBJ1-6
CDR3nt: TGTGCCAGCAGCTCGGACAGGGATAACTCACCCCTCCACTTT
CDR3aa: CASSSDRDNSPLHF

v_gene: TRBV6-1
abundance: -
d_gene: -
j_gene: TRBJ2-3
CDR3nt: TGTGCCAGCAGTTATGCGGAGACCGATACGCAGTATTTT
CDR3aa: CASSYAETDTQYF

v_gene: TRBV6-6
abundance: -
d_gene: -
j_gene: TRBJ1-2
CDR3nt: TGTGCCAGCTCAGGCCTTAACTATGGCTACACCTTC
CDR3aa: CASSGLNYGYTF

v_gene: TRBV5-6
abundance: -
d_gene: -
j_gene: TRBJ1-2
CDR3nt: TGTGCCAGCAGCTTTGGAGTGGGGACTATTAACTATGGCTACACCTTC
CDR3aa: CASSFGVGTINYGYTF

v_gene: TRBV7-3
abundance: -
d_gene: TRBD1
j_gene: TRBJ1-2
CDR3nt: TGTGCCAGCAGCCCAACACAGGGGGATAATGGTGGCTACACCTTC
CDR3aa: CASSPTQGDNGGYTF

v_gene: TRBV10-2
abundance: -
d_gene: -
j_gene: TRBJ2-3
CDR3nt: TGCGCCAGCGGGGACAGGCGGGGGGGAACAGATACGCAGTATTTT
CDR3aa: CASGDRRGGTDTQYF

v_gene: TRBV6-4
abundance: -
d_gene: -
j_gene: TRBJ1-1
CDR3nt: TGTGCCAGCAGTGAGGGTGGGGGCGCGCGCACTGAAGCTTTCTTT
CDR3aa: CASSEGGGARTEAFF

v_gene: TRBV5-1
abundance: -
d_gene: -
j_gene: TRBJ1-4
CDR3nt: TGCGCCAGCAGCTACAAGGGGGCTAATGAAAAACTGTTTTTT
CDR3aa: CASSYKGANEKLFF

v_gene: TRBV30
abundance: -
d_gene: -
j_gene: TRBJ1-2
CDR3nt: TGTGCCTGGAGTGTAAGGGGGGGCAGTGGCTACACCTTC
CDR3aa: CAWSVRGGSGYTF

v_gene: TRBV19
abundance: -
d_gene: TRBD2
j_gene: TRBJ2-5
CDR3nt: TGTGCAACCGGGCTAGCGGGGGGAGGGGAGACCCAGTACTTC
CDR3aa: CATGLAGGGETQYF

v_gene: TRBV19
abundance: -
d_gene: -
j_gene: TRBJ2-7
CDR3nt: TGTGCCAGTAGTTCGGGGTCCTACGAGCAGTACTTC
CDR3aa: CASSSGSYEQYF

v_gene: TRBV5-6
abundance: -
d_gene: -
j_gene: TRBJ2-7
CDR3nt: TGTGCCAGCAGCTTGGGAGGGAGAACCTACTACGAGCAGTACTTC
CDR3aa: CASSLGGRTYYEQYF

v_gene: TRBV5-4
abundance: -
d_gene: -
j_gene: TRBJ2-7
CDR3nt: TGTGCCAGCAGCCCGGCGGCGGGGAGCCTCGAGCAGTACTTC
CDR3aa: CASSPAAGSLEQYF

v_gene: TRBV28
abundance: -
d_gene: TRBD1
j_gene: TRBJ1-2
CDR3nt: TGTGCCAGCAGCCCGGGACAGACCTATGGCTACACCTTC
CDR3aa: CASSPGQTYGYTF

v_gene: TRBV6-5
abundance: -
d_gene: -
j_gene: TRBJ2-7
CDR3nt: TGTGCCAGCAGTTACTCCGGGACACCTGCCTACGAGCAGTACTTC
CDR3aa: CASSYSGTPAYEQYF

v_gene: TRBV6-5
abundance: -
d_gene: -
j_gene: TRBJ2-7
CDR3nt: TGTGCCAGCGGGTTTACGTCGACAAGTACATACGAGCAGTACTTC
CDR3aa: CASGFTSTSTYEQYF

v_gene: TRBV6-6
abundance: -
d_gene: -
j_gene: TRBJ2-7
CDR3nt: TGTGCCAGCAATCCCGGGGGCTCCTACGAGCAGTACTTC
CDR3aa: CASNPGGSYEQYF

v_gene: TRBV6-1
abundance: -
d_gene: TRBD1
j_gene: TRBJ2-5
CDR3nt: TGTGCCAGCAGTGACAGGGGGCATGGAGAGACCCAGTACTTC
CDR3aa: CASSDRGHGETQYF

v_gene: TRBV5-1
abundance: -
d_gene: TRBD2
j_gene: TRBJ2-5
CDR3nt: TGCGCCAGCAGTTTAGCGGGGGCCCAAGAGACCCAGTACTTC
CDR3aa: CASSLAGAQETQYF

v_gene: TRBV2
abundance: -
d_gene: -
j_gene: TRBJ1-6
CDR3nt: TGTGCCAGATCAGATTCCGGGACACCTTATAATTCACCCCTCCACTTT
CDR3aa: CARSDSGTPYNSPLHF

v_gene: TRBV18
abundance: -
d_gene: TRBD2
j_gene: TRBJ2-7
CDR3nt: TGTGCCAGCTCACCACCCCGGACTAGCGGGAGTTCCCGGACCCCTCTCGAGCAGTACTTC
CDR3aa: CASSPPRTSGSSRTPLEQYF

v_gene: TRBV21-1
abundance: -
d_gene: -
j_gene: TRBJ1-4
CDR3nt: TGTCAAAACAGGGGTGGCGAAAAACTGTTTTTT
CDR3aa: CQNRGGEKLFF

v_gene: TRBV30
abundance: -
d_gene: TRBD2
j_gene: TRBJ2-3
CDR3nt: TGTGCCTGGAGTGGCGAAGAGGGGACTAGCGGGAGGGCCCTAACGACAGATACGCAGTATTTT
CDR3aa: CAWSGEEGTSGRALTTDTQYF

v_gene: TRBV5-1
abundance: -
d_gene: -
j_gene: TRBJ2-5
CDR3nt: TGCGCCAGCAGCCCGCGGGACGGCCAAGAGACCCAGTACTTC
CDR3aa: CASSPRDGQETQYF

v_gene: TRBV19
abundance: -
d_gene: TRBD1
j_gene: TRBJ1-5
CDR3nt: TGTGCCAGTAGTATCGGACAGGGGGGCAATCAGCCCCAGCATTTT
CDR3aa: CASSIGQGGNQPQHF

v_gene: TRBV18
abundance: -
d_gene: -
j_gene: TRBJ1-2
CDR3nt: TGTGCCAGCTCACCGCAGGGTCTCGACTATGGCTACACCTTC
CDR3aa: CASSPQGLDYGYTF

v_gene: TRBV9
abundance: once
d_gene: TRBD2
j_gene: TRBJ2-2
CDR3nt: TGTGCCAGCGGGGAGGGAATTGTTGTCGGGACCGGGGAGCTGTTTTTT
CDR3aa: CASGEGIVVGTGELFF

v_gene: TRBV5-1
abundance: -
d_gene: -
j_gene: TRBJ2-2
CDR3nt: TGCGCCAGCAGTTCGCAGGTCGCGAACACCGGGGAGCTGTTTTTT
CDR3aa: CASSSQVANTGELFF

v_gene: TRBV4-2
abundance: -
d_gene: TRBD2
j_gene: TRBJ2-3
CDR3nt: TGTGCCAGCAGCTCGGGACCGGGGGGTCGAGGAGATACGCAGTATTTT
CDR3aa: CASSSGPGGRGDTQYF

v_gene: TRBV29-1
abundance: -
d_gene: TRBD1
j_gene: TRBJ1-2
CDR3nt: TGCAGCCATAAACCCCAAACTATGACAGGGGGAATAGATGGCTACACCTTC
CDR3aa: CSHKPQTMTGGIDGYTF

v_gene: TRBV7-3
abundance: -
d_gene: -
j_gene: TRBJ2-4
CDR3nt: TGTGCCAGCAGCTTAACCCCAGCGGTGGCCAAAAACATTCAGTACTTC
CDR3aa: CASSLTPAVAKNIQYF

v_gene: TRBV7-9
abundance: few
d_gene: -
j_gene: TRBJ1-3
CDR3nt: TGTGCCAGCAGCTTACAGGGTACTTCTGGAAACACCATATATTTT
CDR3aa: CASSLQGTSGNTIYF

v_gene: TRBV28
abundance: -
d_gene: -
j_gene: TRBJ1-1
CDR3nt: TGTGCCAGCAGTTTATCGGCAGGGATGAACACTGAAGCTTTCTTT
CDR3aa: CASSLSAGMNTEAFF

v_gene: TRBV29-1
abundance: once
d_gene: -
j_gene: TRBJ2-5
CDR3nt: TGCAGCGTTGGAAATGGAGGGATTGAGACCCAGTACTTC
CDR3aa: CSVGNGGIETQYF